Included here is one T cell receptor beta chain sequence, with context. Its antigen remains unknown. TCRdb redid the calling of the reads with MiXCR, one entry per CDR3 protein. The table has under 850,000 distinct CDR3 sequences, roughly a third seen once. These data belong to a study of T cell repertoires in cytomegalovirus infection. Study-level background: Recently described HLA-C-restricted plus well-studied HLA-B-restricted CMV epitopes were used. Regarding the study as a whole: Of the TCR beta families, the public ones yielded a cumulative frequency that identified carriers of CMV plus the relevant HLA. Ex vivo, HLA-C-restricted CMV-specific TCR beta clonotypes prevailed over the rest of the response.

With V trimmed by 1 base and J by 2 bases, 6 bases remained unmatched. Germline V gene lookup returns CDR1 SGHNT and CDR2 YENEEA. The CDR3 totals 17 residues. This clonotype originated in a human donor in good health (CMV status not recorded). Some clones in this sample may be carry-over from other donors' samples. The chain employs TRBV11-3 and TRBJ2-1; 9 positions match TRBD2. Sequencing was performed on cultured PBMCs, taken from culture after CMV antigen stimulation. Here the CDR3 DNA reads TGTGCCAGCAGCTTAGGCCGGGTAGCGGGGGCCTACAATGAGCAGTTCTTC. Translating it yields CASSLGRVAGAYNEQFF.